Reported below is one T cell receptor beta chain. Its antigen is undetermined. The sample comes from a study of molecular identifiers for immune sequencing clone quantification. CDR1 MGHDK and CDR2 SYGVNS come from the germline V gene. This CDR3 comprises 15 residues. J lost 5 bases, V lost 4 bases, and 8 bases had no gene match. From the PCR reads, TCRdb called clonotypes with MiXCR, one entry per CDR3 protein. This sample yields a few hundred thousand distinct CDR3 sequences, of which around 23% are seen a single time; 0.7% to 0.9% belongs to the top ten. Overall study findings and caveats: It was shown that clones above 20 RNA copies held over 98% of effector molecules, but under 1% in naive cells. One million naive cells reportedly did not prevent detection of spiked Jurkat TCR RNA from one cell.

This rearrangement joins TRBV25-1 to TRBJ1-2; TRBD1 agrees at 9 bases. The sequencing input was naive CD8+ T cells from blood, with Jurkat cell RNA spiked in. The subset: FACS-sorted CD8+CD4-CCR7+CD45RA+ naive T cells. The clonotype originates from a human donor in good health. Some libraries in this study had Jurkat cell RNA spiked in. The CDR3 sequence: CASSGYSGTGYGYTF. The CDR3 bases are TGTGCCAGCAGTGGCTACTCCGGGACAGGGTATGGCTACACCTTC.